Listed below are T cell receptor beta chains from one sample, sequenced in a study of blood T cells in healthy people across ages. TCRdb redid the calling of the 5' RACE reads with MiXCR, one entry per CDR3 protein. The sample lists hundreds of thousands of distinct CDR3 sequences, around 43% occurring once. The sequenced sample was blood. The source of these receptors is a man at least 80 years old in good health. The CDR3 runs from the conserved cysteine through the conserved F or W. Each record gives: J gene, clone size, V gene, D gene, CDR3 protein, CDR3 DNA. A D gene is named only where the DNA matches it firmly. The size of a clone is reported for some rows only, either as once, few or many, or as a class for expanded clones.

j_call: TRBJ2-1
clone_size: -
v_call: TRBV24-1
d_call: -
cdr3_aa: CATSDANRVSNEQFF
cdr3_nt: TGTGCCACCAGTGATGCCAACAGGGTTTCGAATGAGCAGTTCTTC

j_call: TRBJ1-2
clone_size: few
v_call: TRBV7-2
d_call: -
cdr3_aa: CASSSSDYGYTF
cdr3_nt: TGTGCCAGCAGCTCCTCTGACTATGGCTACACCTTC

j_call: TRBJ1-2
clone_size: -
v_call: TRBV16
d_call: -
cdr3_aa: CASSQSSGGVGGYTF
cdr3_nt: TGTGCCAGCAGCCAATCATCCGGAGGAGTAGGTGGCTACACCTTC

j_call: TRBJ2-1
clone_size: -
v_call: TRBV5-1
d_call: TRBD2
cdr3_aa: CASSLASGLAGLNEQFF
cdr3_nt: TGCGCCAGCAGCTTGGCCTCAGGACTAGCGGGGTTAAATGAGCAGTTCTTC

j_call: TRBJ2-3
clone_size: -
v_call: TRBV11-2
d_call: TRBD2
cdr3_aa: CASSLVGGYTDTQYF
cdr3_nt: TGTGCCAGCAGCTTAGTCGGGGGGTACACAGATACGCAGTATTTT

j_call: TRBJ2-5
clone_size: many
v_call: TRBV29-1
d_call: TRBD1
cdr3_aa: CSVSGQDLQETQYF
cdr3_nt: TGCAGCGTTTCGGGACAGGACTTGCAAGAGACCCAGTACTTC

j_call: TRBJ2-1
clone_size: -
v_call: TRBV4-3
d_call: -
cdr3_aa: CASSRMTVDYNEQFF
cdr3_nt: TGCGCCAGCAGCCGGATGACAGTTGACTACAATGAGCAGTTCTTC

j_call: TRBJ2-1
clone_size: -
v_call: TRBV20-1
d_call: -
cdr3_aa: CSARRFGNSYEQFF
cdr3_nt: TGCAGTGCTAGACGCTTCGGCAACTCCTACGAGCAGTTCTTC

j_call: TRBJ2-7
clone_size: few
v_call: TRBV3-1
d_call: TRBD2
cdr3_aa: CASSHHGGADSYEQYF
cdr3_nt: TGTGCCAGCAGCCATCACGGGGGGGCGGACTCCTACGAGCAGTACTTC

j_call: TRBJ2-1
clone_size: few
v_call: TRBV7-2
d_call: -
cdr3_aa: CAGTFRVGNEQFF
cdr3_nt: TGTGCCGGGACTTTCAGGGTCGGGAATGAGCAGTTCTTC

j_call: TRBJ2-1
clone_size: few
v_call: TRBV9
d_call: TRBD1
cdr3_aa: CASSFGGDRVNEQFF
cdr3_nt: TGTGCCAGCAGTTTCGGCGGGGACAGGGTGAATGAGCAGTTCTTC

j_call: TRBJ2-7
clone_size: -
v_call: TRBV5-1
d_call: -
cdr3_aa: CASSLSSRGSYEQYF
cdr3_nt: TGCGCCAGCAGCTTGTCATCCCGTGGCTCCTACGAGCAGTACTTC

j_call: TRBJ2-1
clone_size: few
v_call: TRBV7-9
d_call: -
cdr3_aa: CASSSRSELVEQFF
cdr3_nt: TGTGCCAGCAGCTCCCGGAGTGAGTTGGTTGAGCAGTTCTTC

j_call: TRBJ2-7
clone_size: few
v_call: TRBV3-1
d_call: TRBD2
cdr3_aa: CASSQDPGTRVHEQYF
cdr3_nt: TGTGCCAGCAGCCAAGACCCCGGGACTAGAGTCCACGAGCAGTACTTC

j_call: TRBJ1-2
clone_size: -
v_call: TRBV4-3
d_call: -
cdr3_aa: CASSRELGSYYGYTF
cdr3_nt: TGCGCCAGCAGCCGAGAACTGGGGTCCTACTATGGCTACACCTTC

j_call: TRBJ2-1
clone_size: -
v_call: TRBV24-1
d_call: TRBD2
cdr3_aa: CATRLRGSNEQFF
cdr3_nt: TGTGCCACCAGACTGCGGGGGAGCAATGAGCAGTTCTTC

j_call: TRBJ1-5
clone_size: few
v_call: TRBV20-1
d_call: -
cdr3_aa: CSARDNFEQRLSNQPQHF
cdr3_nt: TGCAGTGCTAGAGATAATTTTGAACAGCGCCTCAGCAATCAGCCCCAGCATTTT

j_call: TRBJ2-5
clone_size: few
v_call: TRBV20-1
d_call: TRBD1
cdr3_aa: CSATRGQRRETQYF
cdr3_nt: TGCAGTGCTACACGGGGACAGCGGAGGGAGACCCAGTACTTC

j_call: TRBJ2-7
clone_size: few
v_call: TRBV5-1
d_call: -
cdr3_aa: CASSSPGTTGSYEQYF
cdr3_nt: TGCGCCAGCAGCTCCCCCGGGACAACAGGGTCCTACGAGCAGTACTTC

j_call: TRBJ1-1
clone_size: few
v_call: TRBV7-9
d_call: -
cdr3_aa: CASSNPTGSEAFF
cdr3_nt: TGTGCCAGCAGCAACCCAACAGGGTCTGAAGCTTTCTTT

j_call: TRBJ1-2
clone_size: few
v_call: TRBV9
d_call: TRBD1
cdr3_aa: CASSVASTGGHGYTF
cdr3_nt: TGTGCCAGCAGCGTAGCTTCTACAGGGGGCCATGGCTACACCTTC

j_call: TRBJ1-1
clone_size: many
v_call: TRBV29-1
d_call: -
cdr3_aa: CSVRTLNTEAFF
cdr3_nt: TGCAGCGTGCGGACACTGAACACTGAAGCTTTCTTT

j_call: TRBJ2-5
clone_size: -
v_call: TRBV29-1
d_call: -
cdr3_aa: CSVDKPLGRTTVTQYF
cdr3_nt: TGCAGCGTCGATAAACCTTTGGGTCGGACGACAGTGACCCAGTACTTC

j_call: TRBJ2-5
clone_size: -
v_call: TRBV30
d_call: -
cdr3_aa: CAWSVRFLSETQYF
cdr3_nt: TGTGCCTGGAGTGTACGTTTTTTGAGCGAGACCCAGTACTTC

j_call: TRBJ2-7
clone_size: few
v_call: TRBV5-1
d_call: -
cdr3_aa: CASSPMGQSDEQYF
cdr3_nt: TGCGCCAGCAGCCCTATGGGACAAAGCGACGAGCAGTACTTC

j_call: TRBJ1-2
clone_size: few
v_call: TRBV29-1
d_call: TRBD1
cdr3_aa: CSVEEPDRGYGYTF
cdr3_nt: TGCAGCGTTGAAGAGCCGGACAGGGGCTATGGCTACACCTTC

j_call: TRBJ2-7
clone_size: -
v_call: TRBV20-1
d_call: -
cdr3_aa: CSAPQQGQFSYEQYF
cdr3_nt: TGCAGTGCTCCTCAGCAGGGGCAATTCTCCTACGAGCAGTACTTC

j_call: TRBJ2-5
clone_size: -
v_call: TRBV7-2
d_call: -
cdr3_aa: CASSFGGFQETQYF
cdr3_nt: TGTGCCAGCAGCTTTGGGGGATTCCAAGAGACCCAGTACTTC

j_call: TRBJ2-1
clone_size: -
v_call: TRBV6-5
d_call: -
cdr3_aa: CASSSRGAASYNEQFF
cdr3_nt: TGTGCCAGCAGTTCGAGAGGGGCGGCATCCTACAATGAGCAGTTCTTC